The source of this T cell receptor beta chain is a study of cytomegalovirus exposure and HLA in healthy donors. A word on this clone: Its antigen is undetermined.

The CDR3 has 15 amino acids. The germline V gene has CDR1 LNHDA and CDR2 SQIVND (reference sequence). V was clipped by 5 bases and J by 4 bases; unmatched bases: 10. 60 Vbeta and 13 Jbeta primers were used in PCR. The table came from immunoSEQ multiplex PCR; TCRdb's copy has only in-frame clones and leaves some out. The sample records tens of thousands of clones, 75% to 80% being singletons. General study points: Later analysis identified a missense DCLRE1C variant that was linked to TCR beta V- and J-gene trimming.

This receptor was obtained from a man aged 18-30 years in good health and CMV-seronegative. V usage is TRBV19 and J usage is TRBJ1-1; 7 bases align to TRBD1. The material sequenced was PBMCs. The CDR3 is CASSPRDRGFTEAFF. Here the CDR3 DNA reads TGTGCCAGTAGTCCCCGGGACAGAGGATTCACTGAAGCTTTCTTT.